Here is one T cell receptor (beta chain) with its context. These data are taken from a study of blood T cell repertoires in COVID-19. The overall study: Spain, Italy and the United States supplied samples that represented acute and convalescent COVID-19.

In the study's own analysis: Nucleated cell counts were estimated from reference gene primer amplification. Repertoires were generated with immunoSEQ multiplex PCR, while TCRdb's copy carries only in-frame clones and drops some. V and J calls plus clone size are reproduced from that table; the DNA served to infer D and trimming. The sample includes about 120,000 clones, 78% of them seen just once. Germline-derived CDR1 and CDR2 are SGDLS and YYNGEE. The length of the CDR3 is 16 residues. V shed 0 bases and J 0 bases; nucleotides not matched to a gene: 5. The sample taken for sequencing was peripheral blood. V and J are TRBV9 and TRBJ1-1; TRBD1 agrees at 7 bases. This TCR came from a man between 65 and 79 years old with acute or convalescent COVID-19. CDR3 region: CASSVGAGGMNTEAFF. The CDR3 DNA reads TGTGCCAGCAGCGTAGGGGCAGGGGGAATGAACACTGAAGCTTTCTTT.